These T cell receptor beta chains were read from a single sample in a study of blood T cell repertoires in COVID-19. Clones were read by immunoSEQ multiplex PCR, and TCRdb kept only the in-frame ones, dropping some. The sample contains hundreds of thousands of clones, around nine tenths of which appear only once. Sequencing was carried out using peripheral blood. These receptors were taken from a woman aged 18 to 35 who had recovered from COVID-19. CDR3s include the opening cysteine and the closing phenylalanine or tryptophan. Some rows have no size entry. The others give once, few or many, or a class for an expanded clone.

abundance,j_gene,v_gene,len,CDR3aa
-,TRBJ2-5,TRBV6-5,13,CASRTEGGETQYF
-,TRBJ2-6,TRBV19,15,CASSTGNSGANVLTF
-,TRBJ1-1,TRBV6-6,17,CASSRRPGTGSNTEAFF
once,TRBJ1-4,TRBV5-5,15,CASSLGPSQIEKLFF
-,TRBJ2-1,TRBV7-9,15,CASSHPGTAIGEQFF
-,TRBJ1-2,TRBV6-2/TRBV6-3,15,CASSPKATVNYGYTF
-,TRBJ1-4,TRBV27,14,CASSSTESNEKLFF
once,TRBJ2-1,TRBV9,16,CASSLRLASSYNEQFF
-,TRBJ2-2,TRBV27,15,CASSPGTTNTGELFF
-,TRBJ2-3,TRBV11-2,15,CASSLDPQITDTQYF
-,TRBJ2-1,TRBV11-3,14,CASSLGSSLNEQFF
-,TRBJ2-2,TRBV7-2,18,CASSLVSSGSWWTGELFF
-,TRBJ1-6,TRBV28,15,CASSSSTWENSPLHF
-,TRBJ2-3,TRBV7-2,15,CASSPGLASTDTQYF
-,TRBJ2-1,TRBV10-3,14,CAISPSTRYNEQFF
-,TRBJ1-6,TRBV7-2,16,CASSLFETSYNSPLHF
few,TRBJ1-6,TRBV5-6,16,CASSLRGTEPFSPLHF
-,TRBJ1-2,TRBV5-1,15,CASSLDRMTSRGYTF
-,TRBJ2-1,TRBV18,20,CASSPKGTSGTPSSYNEQFF
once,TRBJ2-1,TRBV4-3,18,CASSQEPRQAAVRNEQFF
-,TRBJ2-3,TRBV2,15,CASSDRDISTDTQYF
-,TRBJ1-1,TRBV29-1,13,CSVGGGKRTEAFF
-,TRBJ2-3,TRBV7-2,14,CASSREGSTDTQYF
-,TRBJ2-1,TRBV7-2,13,CASSSLADNEQFF
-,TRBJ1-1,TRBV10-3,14,CAISGAGYSTEAFF
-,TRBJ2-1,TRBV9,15,CASSASGSLVGEQFF
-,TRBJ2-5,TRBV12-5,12,CASGAGLAGEDF
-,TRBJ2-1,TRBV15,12,CATSRAYNEQFF
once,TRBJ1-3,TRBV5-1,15,CASSFDPLSGNTIYF
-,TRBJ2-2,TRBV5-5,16,CASSPSGEPRAGELFF
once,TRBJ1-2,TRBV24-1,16,CATSDPLADEGDGYTF
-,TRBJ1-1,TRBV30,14,CAWSVTLPGTEAFF